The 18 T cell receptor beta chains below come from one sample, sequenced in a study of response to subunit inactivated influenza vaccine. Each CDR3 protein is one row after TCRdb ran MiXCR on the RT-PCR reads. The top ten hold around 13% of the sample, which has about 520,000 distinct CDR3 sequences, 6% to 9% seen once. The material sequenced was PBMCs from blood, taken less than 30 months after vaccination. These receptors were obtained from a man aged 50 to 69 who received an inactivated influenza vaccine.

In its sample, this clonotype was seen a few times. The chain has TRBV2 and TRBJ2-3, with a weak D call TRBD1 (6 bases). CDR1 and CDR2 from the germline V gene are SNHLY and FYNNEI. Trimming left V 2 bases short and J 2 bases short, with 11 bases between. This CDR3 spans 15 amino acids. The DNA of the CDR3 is TGTGCCAGCAGTGAAACAGGGCCCGCCACAGATACGCAGTATTTT. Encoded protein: CASSETGPATDTQYF.

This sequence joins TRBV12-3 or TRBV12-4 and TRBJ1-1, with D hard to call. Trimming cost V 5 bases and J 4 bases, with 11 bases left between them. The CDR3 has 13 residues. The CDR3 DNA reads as TGTGCCAGCAGTCCCCAGTGGGGCACTGAAGCTTTCTTT. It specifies CASSPQWGTEAFF.

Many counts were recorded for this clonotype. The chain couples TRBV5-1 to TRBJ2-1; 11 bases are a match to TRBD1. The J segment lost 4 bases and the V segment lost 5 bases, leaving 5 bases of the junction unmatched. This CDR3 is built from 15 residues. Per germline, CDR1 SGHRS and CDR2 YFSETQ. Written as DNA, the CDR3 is TGCGCCAGCAGACACCGGGACAGGGGGTACAATGAGCAGTTCTTC. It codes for CASRHRDRGYNEQFF.

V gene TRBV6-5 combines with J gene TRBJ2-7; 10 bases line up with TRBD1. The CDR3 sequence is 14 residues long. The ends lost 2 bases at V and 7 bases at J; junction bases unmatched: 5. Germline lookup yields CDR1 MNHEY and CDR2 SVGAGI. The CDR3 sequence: CASSYGGTGVEQYF. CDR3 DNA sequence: TGTGCCAGCAGTTACGGAGGGACAGGGGTTGAGCAGTACTTC.

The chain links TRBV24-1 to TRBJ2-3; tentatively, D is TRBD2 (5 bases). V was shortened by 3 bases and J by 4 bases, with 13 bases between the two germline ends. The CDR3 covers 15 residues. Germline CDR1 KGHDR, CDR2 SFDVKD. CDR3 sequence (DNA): TGTGCCACCAGTGATACGGGGTGGAGGTCAGATACGCAGTATTTT. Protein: CATSDTGWRSDTQYF.

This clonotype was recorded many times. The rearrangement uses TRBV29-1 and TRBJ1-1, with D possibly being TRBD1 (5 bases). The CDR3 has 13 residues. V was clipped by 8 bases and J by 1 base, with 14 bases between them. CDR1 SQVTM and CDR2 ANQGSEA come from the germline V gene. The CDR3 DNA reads TGCAGCTCCTCGACAGCCACGAACACTGAAGCTTTCTTT. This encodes CSSSTATNTEAFF.

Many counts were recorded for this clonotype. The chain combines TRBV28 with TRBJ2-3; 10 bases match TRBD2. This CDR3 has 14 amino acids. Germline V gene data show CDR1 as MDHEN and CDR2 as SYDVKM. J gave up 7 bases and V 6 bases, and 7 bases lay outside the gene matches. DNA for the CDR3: TGTGCCAGCAGCGATCTAGCGGGGGACCATACGCAGTATTTT. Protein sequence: CASSDLAGDHTQYF.

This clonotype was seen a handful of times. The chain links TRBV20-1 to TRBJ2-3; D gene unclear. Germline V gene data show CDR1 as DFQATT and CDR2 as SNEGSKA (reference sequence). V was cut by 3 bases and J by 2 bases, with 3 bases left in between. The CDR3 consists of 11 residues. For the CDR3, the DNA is TGCAGTGCTAGCCCCACAGATACGCAGTATTTT. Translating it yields CSASPTDTQYF.

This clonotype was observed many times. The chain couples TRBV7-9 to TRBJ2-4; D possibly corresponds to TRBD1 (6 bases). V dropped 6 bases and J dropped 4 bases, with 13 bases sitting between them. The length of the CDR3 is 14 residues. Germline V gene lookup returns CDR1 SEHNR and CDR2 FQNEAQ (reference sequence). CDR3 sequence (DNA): TGTGCCAGCAGTGGGCCTACAGGGAAAAACATTCAGTACTTC. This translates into CASSGPTGKNIQYF. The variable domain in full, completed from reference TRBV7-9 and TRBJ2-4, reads DTGVSQNPRHKITKRGQNVTFRCDPISEHNRLYWYRQTLGQGPEFLTYFQNEAQLEKSRLLSDRFSAERPKGSFSTLEIQRTEQGDSAMYLCASSGPTGKNIQYFGAGTRLSVL.

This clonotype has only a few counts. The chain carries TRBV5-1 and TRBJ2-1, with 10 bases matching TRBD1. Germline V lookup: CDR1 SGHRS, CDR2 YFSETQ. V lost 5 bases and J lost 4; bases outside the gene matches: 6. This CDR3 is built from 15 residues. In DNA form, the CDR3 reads TGCGCCAGCAGATGGGGGGGACAGGGGTACAATGAGCAGTTCTTC. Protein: CASRWGGQGYNEQFF.

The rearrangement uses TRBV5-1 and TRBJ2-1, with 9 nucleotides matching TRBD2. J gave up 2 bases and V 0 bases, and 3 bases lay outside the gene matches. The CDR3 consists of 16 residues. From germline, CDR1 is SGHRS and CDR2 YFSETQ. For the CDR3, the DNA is TGCGCCAGCAGCTTGGTAGCGGGAGAGGCCTACAATGAGCAGTTCTTC. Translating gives CASSLVAGEAYNEQFF.

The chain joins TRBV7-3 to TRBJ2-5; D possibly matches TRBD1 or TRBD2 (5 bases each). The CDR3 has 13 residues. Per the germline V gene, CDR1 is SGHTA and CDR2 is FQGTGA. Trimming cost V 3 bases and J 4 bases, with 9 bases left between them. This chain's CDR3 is CASSLWDRETQYF. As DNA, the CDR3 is TGTGCCAGCAGCTTGTGGGACCGAGAGACCCAGTACTTC.

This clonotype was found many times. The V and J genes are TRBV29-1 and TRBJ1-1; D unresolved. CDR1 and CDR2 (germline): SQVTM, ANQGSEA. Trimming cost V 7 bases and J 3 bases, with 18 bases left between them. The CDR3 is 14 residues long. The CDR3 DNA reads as TGCAGCGACGAAGGGCAGGCCTTTTACACTGAAGCTTTCTTT. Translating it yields CSDEGQAFYTEAFF. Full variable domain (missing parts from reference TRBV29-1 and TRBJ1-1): SAVISQKPSRDICQRGTSLTIQCQVDSQVTMMFWYRQQPGQSLTLIATANQGSEATYESGFVIDKFPISRPNLTFSTLTVSNMSPEDSSIYLCSDEGQAFYTEAFFGQGTRLTVV.

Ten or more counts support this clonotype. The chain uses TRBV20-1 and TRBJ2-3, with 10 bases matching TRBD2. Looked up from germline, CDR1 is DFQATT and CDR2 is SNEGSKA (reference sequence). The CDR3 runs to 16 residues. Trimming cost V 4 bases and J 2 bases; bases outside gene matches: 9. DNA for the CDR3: TGCAGTGCTAAGGTTTCGGGACTAGCGTACACAGATACGCAGTATTTT. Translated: CSAKVSGLAYTDTQYF.

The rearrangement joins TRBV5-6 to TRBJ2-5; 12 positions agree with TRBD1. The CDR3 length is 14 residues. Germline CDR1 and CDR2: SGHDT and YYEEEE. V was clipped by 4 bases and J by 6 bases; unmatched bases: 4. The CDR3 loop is CASSPGTGGQTQYF. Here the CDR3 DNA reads TGTGCCAGCAGCCCGGGGACAGGGGGCCAGACCCAGTACTTC.

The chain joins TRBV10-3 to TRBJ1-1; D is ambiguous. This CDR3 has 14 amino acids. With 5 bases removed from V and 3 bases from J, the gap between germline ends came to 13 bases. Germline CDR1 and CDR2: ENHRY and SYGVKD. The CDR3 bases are TGTGCCATCAGTCGTCTAGACCGAGACACTGAAGCTTTCTTT. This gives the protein CAISRLDRDTEAFF.

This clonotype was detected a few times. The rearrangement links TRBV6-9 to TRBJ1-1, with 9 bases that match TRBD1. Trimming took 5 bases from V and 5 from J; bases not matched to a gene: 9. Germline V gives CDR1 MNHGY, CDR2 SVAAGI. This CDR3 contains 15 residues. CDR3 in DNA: TGTGCCAGCAGTAATACCGGGACAGGGTTTACTGAAGCTTTCTTT. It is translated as CASSNTGTGFTEAFF.

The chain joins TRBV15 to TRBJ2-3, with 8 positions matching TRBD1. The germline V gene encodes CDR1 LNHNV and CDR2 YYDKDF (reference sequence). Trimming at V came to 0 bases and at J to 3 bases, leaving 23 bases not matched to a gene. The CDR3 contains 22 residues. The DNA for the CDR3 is TGTGCCACCAGCAGAGAGAAGTACCAGGGGGCGCATTTTAAACAAGTAACAGATACGCAGTATTTT. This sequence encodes CATSREKYQGAHFKQVTDTQYF.